This T cell receptor beta chain is drawn from a study of blood T cells in healthy people across ages. The CDR3 sequence is 13 residues long. Germline V CDR1 and CDR2: MNHEY, SVGAGI. Trimming took off 7 bases at V and 7 bases at J, with 16 bases between the two ends. Using a J-beta primer mix together with a sample-barcoded 5' primer, a second PCR was run for roughly 6 to 11 cycles. TCRdb re-analysed the 5' RACE reads in MiXCR, keeping a single row per CDR3 protein. The sample shows about 1.8 million distinct CDR3 sequences, 40% to 55% of them seen only once. The study drew donors from healthy Caucasian individuals in Russia aged roughly 6 to 95. PBMCs numbering at least 7 million were isolated per sample.

What was sequenced was blood. The J gene is TRBJ1-2, the V gene TRBV6-5; perhaps TRBD1 as D (6 bases). The clonotype was recovered from a woman in her thirties or forties in good health. CDR3 amino acids: CASNSGVSPGYTF. CDR3 nucleotides: TGTGCCAGCAATTCAGGGGTTTCTCCTGGCTACACCTTC.